The 22 T cell receptor beta chains below all came from one sample that was sequenced in a study of identical twins. TCRdb fed the 5' RACE reads into MiXCR, producing one record per CDR3 protein. Of some 500,000 distinct CDR3 sequences listed, 14% are singletons. These data are also associated with another study on yellow fever vaccine responses in identical twins.

The specimen sequenced was CD4+ T cells sorted from blood. The origin of the receptors is a woman under 30 in good health.

J is TRBJ1-3 and V is TRBV27, with D perhaps TRBD1 (5 bases). Germline V gene sequence: CDR1 MNHEY, CDR2 SMNVEV (reference sequence). Trimming left V 2 bases short and J 0 bases short, with 11 bases between. There are 16 residues in the CDR3. The CDR3 protein is CASSLGGPLSGNTIYF. The CDR3 DNA sequence: TGTGCCAGCAGTTTAGGGGGTCCCCTCTCTGGAAACACCATATATTTT.

The chain combines TRBV7-8 with TRBJ1-2; 9 nucleotides align to TRBD1. J lost 3 bases, V lost 2 bases, and 7 bases had no gene match. Per germline, CDR1 SGHVS and CDR2 FQNEAQ. This CDR3 is built from 16 residues. The CDR3 sequence is CASSLLTGTGHYGYTF. Written as DNA, the CDR3 is TGTGCCAGCAGCTTACTTACCGGGACAGGGCACTATGGCTACACCTTC.

The chain has TRBV29-1 and TRBJ2-2, with D hard to call. This CDR3 is built from 13 residues. The V gene lost 6 bases and the J gene lost 1 base, with 9 bases spanning the gap. The germline V gene encodes CDR1 SQVTM and CDR2 ANQGSEA. The chain's CDR3 is CSVDPKNTGELFF. The CDR3 DNA reads TGCAGCGTGGACCCTAAGAACACCGGGGAGCTGTTTTTT.

The chain uses TRBV19 and TRBJ2-7; weak D call: TRBD1 (6 bases). The CDR3 covers 11 residues. CDR1 and CDR2 from the germline V gene are LNHDA and SQIVND (reference sequence). The CDR3 loop reads CPRTAIYEQYF. CDR3 nucleotide sequence: TGTCCCCGGACAGCAATCTACGAGCAGTACTTC.

CDR3 residues: CSVGGGTGVLETQYF. Written as DNA, the CDR3 is TGCAGCGTTGGCGGTGGGACAGGGGTGTTAGAGACCCAGTACTTC. The V gene is TRBV29-1, the J gene TRBJ2-5; TRBD1 agrees at 10 bases. The CDR3 runs 15 residues. The trim removed 4 bases at V and 4 bases at J, leaving 9 bases unmatched. The germline V gene has CDR1 SQVTM and CDR2 ANQGSEA.

This clonotype has a handful of counts. The V call is TRBV5-1, the J call TRBJ1-2; D gene unclear. This CDR3 is 15 amino acids long. Trimming removed 1 base from V and 0 bases from J, with 10 bases in between. Germline CDR1 SGHRS, CDR2 YFSETQ. The CDR3, as DNA: TGCGCCAGCAGCTTGCCTGACAAAACTAACTATGGCTACACCTTC. Protein: CASSLPDKTNYGYTF.

This clonotype was picked up many times. Here the CDR3 DNA reads TGTGCCAGCAGTTACTCCTCGCTCGGGGGCAACCTTGAAGCTTTCTTT. Residues: CASSYSSLGGNLEAFF. The V and J genes are TRBV6-5 and TRBJ1-1; D is perhaps TRBD1 (6 bases). Germline CDR1 MNHEY, CDR2 SVGAGI. The CDR3 has 16 amino acids. The V and J ends lost 0 bases and 7 bases respectively, with 18 bases between them.

The chain carries TRBV5-1 and TRBJ2-1, with TRBD1 matching over 8 bases. The trim removed 6 bases at V and 4 bases at J, leaving 6 bases unmatched. Germline-derived CDR1 and CDR2 are SGHRS and YFSETQ. The CDR3 is 14 amino acids. The CDR3 loop is CASIGRGPYNEQFF. CDR3 bases: TGCGCCAGCATAGGCAGGGGGCCTTACAATGAGCAGTTCTTC.

This clonotype was seen a few times. The J gene is TRBJ2-5, the V gene TRBV15; D unresolved. The CDR3 consists of 13 residues. V shed 1 base and J shed 3 bases, with 6 bases lying between them. Germline CDR1 LNHNV, CDR2 YYDKDF (reference sequence). CDR3 in DNA: TGTGCCACCAGCAGAGCAGTGGAAGAGACCCAGTACTTC. It specifies CATSRAVEETQYF.

The sample holds a few counts of this clonotype. The chain links TRBV11-1 to TRBJ2-6; TRBD2 might be the D (5 bases). Germline loops: CDR1 SGHAT, CDR2 FQDESV (reference sequence). This CDR3 has 18 residues. Trimming left V 5 bases short and J 4 bases short, with 21 bases between. CDR3 bases: TGTGCCAGCAGCCCGGAAGGCTGGGTCGGACTCGGGGCCAACGTCCTGACTTTC. Its protein is CASSPEGWVGLGANVLTF.

This clonotype was seen many times. A read error may produce the germline difference seen at one junction end. V usage is TRBV5-1 and J usage is TRBJ2-5, with D uncertain. The CDR3 spans 12 residues. Germline CDR1 SGHRS, CDR2 YFSETQ. In nucleotides, the CDR3 is TGTGCCAGCAGCCTCACGGAAGAGACCCAGTACTTC. Translating gives CASSLTEETQYF.

This chain links TRBV20-1 with TRBJ2-1; D unresolved. Trimming pared 8 bases from V and 8 bases from J, leaving 13 bases between. The CDR3 runs 11 residues. CDR1 is DFQATT, CDR2 SNEGSKA, per germline (reference sequence). For the CDR3, the DNA is TGCAGTATTAAAGGATCCCATGAGCAGTTCTTC. It yields the protein CSIKGSHEQFF.

The chain carries TRBV5-1 and TRBJ1-1; a weak D match, TRBD1 (6 bases). CDR1 and CDR2 from the germline V gene are SGHRS and YFSETQ. The CDR3 has 13 residues. Trimming cost V 3 bases and J 9 bases, with 15 bases left between them. CDR3 nucleotides: TGCGCCAGCAGCTCGCTACAGGGAGAGAAAGCTTTCTTT. Translation: CASSSLQGEKAFF. Drawing the rest from reference TRBV5-1 and TRBJ1-1, the complete variable domain is KAGVTQTPRYLIKTRGQQVTLSCSPISGHRSVSWYQQTPGQGLQFLFEYFSETQRNKGNFPGRFSGRQFSNSRSEMNVSTLELGDSALYLCASSSLQGEKAFFGQGTRLTVV.

This clonotype appeared a single time. The chain uses TRBV20-1 and TRBJ2-7, with 8 nucleotides matching TRBD1. Germline V CDR1 and CDR2: DFQATT, SNEGSKA (reference sequence). The CDR3 is made up of 12 amino acids. The V and J ends lost 6 bases and 2 bases, in that order; junction bases with no gene match: 3. This CDR3 is CSANRGAYEQYF. DNA for the CDR3: TGCAGTGCAAACAGGGGGGCCTACGAGCAGTACTTC.

V is TRBV7-9 and J is TRBJ2-2; TRBD2 agrees at 7 bases. CDR1 and CDR2 (germline): SEHNR, FQNEAQ (reference sequence). The CDR3 consists of 14 residues. Unmatched junction bases numbered 3, after V lost 6 bases and J lost 2 bases. CDR3 loop: CASRVAGNTGELFF. CDR3 bases: TGTGCCAGCAGGGTAGCGGGTAACACCGGGGAGCTGTTTTTT.

This sequence joins TRBV27 and TRBJ2-1; no clear D. V lost 3 bases to trimming and J lost 3 bases, with 24 bases between them. CDR1 is MNHEY and CDR2 is SMNVEV in the germline V gene (reference sequence). The CDR3 totals 19 residues. Here the CDR3 DNA reads TGTGCCAGCAGTTTCCATCCTCGGACGAGCCCGGTGGACTACAATGAGCAGTTCTTC. Translated, it gives CASSFHPRTSPVDYNEQFF.

This clonotype was seen only a few times. CDR3 region: CASSYAGTGNQPQHF. The CDR3 DNA follows: TGTGCCAGCAGTTACGCCGGGACAGGGAATCAGCCCCAGCATTTT. The rearrangement joins TRBV6-5 to TRBJ1-5, with TRBD1 identical over 9 bases. V lost 2 bases to trimming and J lost 4 bases; unmatched junction nucleotides: 3. CDR1 is MNHEY, CDR2 SVGAGI, per germline. The CDR3 is 15 residues long.

This clonotype came up a few times. This rearrangement joins TRBV20-1 to TRBJ2-7; D tentatively fits TRBD1 or TRBD2 (5 bases each). This CDR3 is built from 13 residues. V was clipped by 6 bases and J by 2 bases, with 14 bases between them. The germline gives CDR1 DFQATT, CDR2 SNEGSKA (reference sequence). CDR3 amino acids: CSAPKGRPYEQYF. CDR3 nucleotide sequence: TGCAGTGCCCCGAAGGGACGGCCCTACGAGCAGTACTTC.

This sequence joins TRBV20-1 and TRBJ2-1; 10 nucleotides align to TRBD2. V shed 2 bases and J 6 bases; nucleotides not matched to a gene: 10. There are 16 residues in the CDR3. The germline gives CDR1 DFQATT, CDR2 SNEGSKA (reference sequence). The CDR3 DNA follows: TGCAGTGCTAGAATCAGCGGGAGGGCCCTCACCAATGAGCAGTTCTTC. Protein product: CSARISGRALTNEQFF.

This clonotype was detected ten times or more. The chain combines TRBV12-3 or TRBV12-4 with TRBJ1-5, with 12 bases matching TRBD1. This CDR3 has 15 amino acids. J lost 6 bases, V lost 8 bases, and 8 bases had no gene match. The CDR3 coding sequence is TGTGCCAGCCGACCCGGGACAGGGGGCCGTCAGCCCCAGCATTTT. Protein sequence: CASRPGTGGRQPQHF.

This clonotype turned up a few times. The chain employs TRBV9 and TRBJ1-2; D call uncertain. Germline V gene lookup returns CDR1 SGDLS and CDR2 YYNGEE. This CDR3 is built from 11 residues. V was clipped by 3 bases and J by 8 bases, with 8 bases between them. The CDR3 here is CASSGLVGYTF. CDR3 coding DNA: TGTGCCAGCAGCGGGCTTGTCGGCTACACCTTC.

There are a few counts of this clonotype. The chain joins TRBV20-1 to TRBJ2-3; tentative D call: TRBD1 (5 bases). From germline, CDR1 is DFQATT and CDR2 SNEGSKA (reference sequence). The CDR3 loop spans 15 amino acids. V lost 1 base to trimming and J lost 4 bases, with 15 bases between them. The CDR3 here is CSARGDIPRADTQYF. CDR3 sequence (DNA): TGCAGTGCTAGAGGTGACATCCCCAGGGCAGATACGCAGTATTTT.